This T cell receptor (beta chain) emerged from a study of blood T cell repertoires in COVID-19. The CDR3 spans 14 residues. The trim removed 8 bases at V and 3 bases at J, leaving 5 bases unmatched. Per the germline V gene, CDR1 is MNHEY and CDR2 is SMNVEV (reference sequence). The authors' processing: For nucleated cells, counts were estimated from reference gene primer amplification. Method: immunoSEQ multiplex PCR; TCRdb's copy keeps in-frame clones and lacks some. The V and J calls and clone size are taken from that table; D and trimming were inferred from the DNA. The sample consists of about 330,000 clones, around 88% of them appearing once.

Input material: peripheral blood. This receptor was identified in a woman in her forties or fifties with acute or convalescent COVID-19. The chain carries TRBV27 and TRBJ2-1, with TRBD1 matching over 9 bases. In DNA form, the CDR3 reads TGTGCCAGCCATGACAGGGGGAGCTACAATGAGCAGTTCTTC. Its translation: CASHDRGSYNEQFF.